The 3 T cell receptor beta chains below were found in one sample sequenced in a study of control samples from healthy donors and cancer patients. The table came from immunoSEQ multiplex PCR; TCRdb's copy has only in-frame clones and leaves some out. The data show roughly 170,000 clones, 85% to 95% seen once. Material: blood. These receptors came from a woman aged 55-69 years in good health.

This chain uses TRBV5-4 with TRBJ1-4; 8 bases align to TRBD1. The germline V gene has CDR1 SGHNT and CDR2 YYREEE (reference sequence). V lost 3 bases, J lost 3 bases, and 4 bases stayed unmatched. CDR3 size: 15 residues. CDR3 in DNA: TGTGCCAGCAGCTCGAGACAGGGGTCTAATGAAAAACTGTTTTTT. Translation gives CASSSRQGSNEKLFF.

This chain joins TRBV3-1 (or the pseudogene TRBV3-2) and TRBJ2-2; the match to TRBD2 covers 12 bases. Germline lookup yields CDR1 LGHDT and CDR2 YNNKEL (reference sequence). The CDR3 has 15 amino acids. With 9 bases clipped from V and 2 bases from J, the junction kept 4 bases outside the gene matches. CDR3 sequence reads: CASALAGGNTGELFF. The CDR3 region has the DNA TGTGCCAGTGCACTAGCGGGGGGAAACACCGGGGAGCTGTTTTTT.

The chain is built from TRBV9 and TRBJ1-2; maybe TRBD1 (6 bases). The CDR3 has 16 residues. Germline CDR1 reads SGDLS; CDR2 reads YYNGEE. Trimming removed 3 bases from V and 6 bases from J, with 21 bases in between. The CDR3 DNA follows: TGTGCCAGCAGCGCGCCGCAGGGGTCTGGGAGTGATGGCTACACCTTC. This sequence encodes CASSAPQGSGSDGYTF. Drawing the rest from reference TRBV9 and TRBJ1-2, the complete variable domain is DSGVTQTPKHLITATGQRVTLRCSPRSGDLSVYWYQQSLDQGLQFLIQYYNGEERAKGNILERFSAQQFPDLHSELNLSSLELGDSALYFCASSAPQGSGSDGYTFGSGTRLTVV.